This T cell receptor beta chain was sequenced in a study of CD8+CD57+ T cells in acquired aplastic anemia. The wider study: On average, sorted CD4+ and CD8+ cells gave about 3.1 ug of DNA. Healthy donors averaged approximately 9.8 million reads for CD4+ cells.

Profiles of TCR beta VDJ and CDR3 were generated from a genomic DNA template. TCRdb reprocessed the reads via MiXCR and lists one record per CDR3 protein. The top ten hold more than 7% of the sample, which has about 150,000 distinct CDR3 sequences, approximately 41% seen once. On this clonotype: Its antigen is not identified.

Study conclusions and caveats: Between patients and controls, over 25 CD8+ CDR3 sequences were found in common. Patients versus controls showed no significant CD8+ Simpson's diversity difference.

This CDR3 has 14 amino acids. The germline V gene encodes CDR1 SNHLY and CDR2 FYNNEI. V trimming: 5 bases; J trimming: 10 bases; junction bases outside the gene matches: 7. The material sequenced was sorted CD4+, CD8+, or CD8+CD57+ T cells (not recorded which) from PBMCs. The chain has TRBV2 and TRBJ1-4, with 10 bases that match TRBD1. This clonotype was sampled from a human donor in good health, serving as a control. CDR3 amino acids: CASSQTGGGGKLFF. In DNA form, the CDR3 reads TGTGCCAGCAGTCAGACAGGGGGCGGTGGAAAACTGTTTTTT.